The 27 T cell receptor beta chains presented below share a single source sample, sequenced in a study of CD8+ T cells in alopecia areata. In each case, RNA was isolated and then reverse transcribed into cDNA as the sequencing template. Generated by immunoSEQ multiplex PCR, the TCRdb table keeps only in-frame clones and is missing some. The sample records 95,000 to 100,000 clones, 60% being singletons. Documented treatment: oral pan-JAK inhibitor, 5-10 mg twice daily. Specimen: CD8+ T cells sorted from blood, collected at approximately week 55, from a patient treated with tofacitinib. These receptor sequences come from a human donor with alopecia areata.

The chain joins TRBV29-1 to TRBJ1-5; D gene unclear. CDR1 is SQVTM, CDR2 ANQGSEA, per germline. The CDR3 loop spans 14 amino acids. With 4 bases removed from V and 1 base from J, the gap between germline ends came to 11 bases. CDR3 DNA sequence: TGCAGCGTTGTTTCGGGGTTAAGCAATCAGCCCCAGCATTTT. Translating it yields CSVVSGLSNQPQHF.

The V and J genes are TRBV5-1 and TRBJ1-2, with D tentatively TRBD1 (5 bases). The V and J ends lost 4 bases and 7 bases respectively, with 11 bases between them. CDR1 is SGHRS, CDR2 YFSETQ, per germline. The CDR3 runs 12 residues. CDR3 coding DNA: TGCGCCAGCAGCCGGGGTGACAGTGGCTACACCTTC. It specifies CASSRGDSGYTF.

This chain joins TRBV30 and TRBJ2-2; D is uncertain. This CDR3 comprises 14 residues. Trimming removed 0 bases at V and 4 bases at J, with 9 bases between. Per germline, CDR1 GTSNPN and CDR2 SVGIG (reference sequence). In DNA, the CDR3 is TGTGCCTGGAGTGTTGGGGTCATCACCGGGGAGCTGTTTTTT. Translation: CAWSVGVITGELFF.

CDR3 protein: CASSQAGDRVTYEQYF. CDR3 DNA sequence: TGCGCCAGCAGCCAAGCGGGGGACAGGGTGACCTACGAGCAGTACTTC. The chain has TRBV4-1 and TRBJ2-7, with 9 bases identical to TRBD1. The CDR3 is 16 residues long. Unmatched junction bases numbered 6, after V lost 1 base and J lost 2 bases. Germline V gene sequence: CDR1 MGHRA, CDR2 YSYEKL.

The chain employs TRBV25-1 and TRBJ1-1; no definite D call. The V gene's germline CDR1 is MGHDK and CDR2 SYGVNS. V lost 4 bases to trimming and J lost 3 bases, with 9 bases between them. The CDR3 is made up of 13 amino acids. CDR3 nucleotides: TGTGCCAGCAGTGCGGCAGCTTACACTGAAGCTTTCTTT. Translating gives CASSAAAYTEAFF.

The chain uses TRBV5-1 and TRBJ1-2, with D uncertain. The germline gives CDR1 SGHRS, CDR2 YFSETQ. Trimming stripped 4 bases from V and 3 bases from J, with 13 bases between. This CDR3 has 14 amino acids. CDR3 nucleotide sequence: TGCGCCAGCAGCCCCCCGGCTGGCGACTATGGCTACACCTTC. This encodes CASSPPAGDYGYTF.

This clone has a handful of counts. This chain links TRBV29-1 with TRBJ2-1; 7 bases line up with TRBD1. The ends lost 8 bases at V and 4 bases at J; junction bases unmatched: 11. Germline-derived CDR1 and CDR2 are SQVTM and ANQGSEA. The CDR3 consists of 14 residues. The CDR3 coding sequence is TGCAGCTACATCCTGACAGGGAGATACAATGAGCAGTTCTTC. Amino acid sequence: CSYILTGRYNEQFF.

The V gene is TRBV6-5, the J gene TRBJ2-3; 7 positions match TRBD2. The CDR3 consists of 15 residues. V trimming: 0 bases; J trimming: 3 bases; junction bases outside the gene matches: 3. Germline V gene sequence: CDR1 MNHEY, CDR2 SVGAGI. The CDR3 DNA is TGTGCCAGCAGTTACTCGGGGGGGACTACAGATACGCAGTATTTT. Protein: CASSYSGGTTDTQYF.

This clone has just a few counts. J is TRBJ2-7 and V is TRBV2; 9 bases fit TRBD1. The germline V gene has CDR1 SNHLY and CDR2 FYNNEI. V was pared by 6 bases and J by 3 bases, with 9 bases of the junction left unmatched. The CDR3 is 15 residues long. The chain's CDR3 is CASSSGTGIFYEQYF. The CDR3 nucleotides read TGTGCCAGCAGCTCCGGGACAGGGATTTTCTACGAGCAGTACTTC. Filled out from reference TRBV2 and TRBJ2-7, the complete variable domain reads EPEVTQTPSHQVTQMGQEVILRCVPISNHLYFYWYRQILGQKVEFLVSFYNNEISEKSEIFDDQFSVERPDGSNFTLKIRSTKLEDSAMYFCASSSGTGIFYEQYFGPGTRLTVT.

This clone is a singleton in its sample. V is TRBV6-5 and J is TRBJ2-5, with 11 bases that match TRBD2. V dropped 6 bases and J dropped 5; count of bases not matched to a gene: 8. Germline-derived CDR1 and CDR2 are MNHEY and SVGAGI. This CDR3 comprises 15 residues. The CDR3 spells CASSRSGGARETQYF. Here the CDR3 DNA reads TGTGCCAGCAGCCGTAGCGGGGGGGCGCGGGAGACCCAGTACTTC.

A note on this clone: Other DNA sequences in this specimen translate into the identical CDR3. The V gene is TRBV7-9, the J gene TRBJ1-5, with D maybe TRBD1 (6 bases). Per germline, CDR1 SEHNR and CDR2 FQNEAQ (reference sequence). Trimming took off 4 bases at V and 1 base at J, with 8 bases between the two ends. The CDR3 contains 14 residues. Here the CDR3 reads CASSSQGSNQPQHF. The CDR3, as DNA: TGTGCCAGCAGCTCACAGGGAAGCAATCAGCCCCAGCATTTT.

This chain links TRBV14 with TRBJ2-7, with 7 bases aligning to TRBD1. V shed 1 base and J 5 bases; nucleotides not matched to a gene: 5. The CDR3 runs 14 residues. From germline, CDR1 is SGHDN and CDR2 FVKESK. As DNA, the CDR3 is TGTGCCAGCAGCCAAGGTAGGGGGCTCCACGAGCAGTACTTC. It is translated as CASSQGRGLHEQYF.

The J gene is TRBJ1-1, the V gene TRBV25-1; TRBD1 aligns across 10 bases. This CDR3 is built from 15 residues. The junction had 5 bases not matched to a gene; V was cut back by 1 base and J by 6 bases. Germline CDR1 is MGHDK and CDR2 is SYGVNS. The CDR3, as DNA: TGTGCCAGCAGTGAATGGGGACAGGGGTCTTCTGAAGCTTTCTTT. It is translated as CASSEWGQGSSEAFF.

Comments on this clone: The same CDR3 can be traced to other DNA sequences in this sample. The chain links TRBV29-1 to TRBJ2-7; 7 bases match TRBD1. With V trimmed by 1 base and J by 0 bases, 3 bases remained unmatched. There are 14 residues in the CDR3. CDR1 is SQVTM and CDR2 is ANQGSEA in the germline V gene. The CDR3 here is CSVEVGDSSYEQYF. CDR3 bases: TGCAGCGTTGAAGTGGGGGACAGCTCCTACGAGCAGTACTTC.

The chain links TRBV18 to TRBJ2-7; TRBD1 matches at 7 bases. V lost 3 bases, J lost 3 bases, and 8 bases stayed unmatched. Germline-derived CDR1 and CDR2 are KGHSH and LQKENI. The CDR3 extends over 15 amino acids. Written as DNA, the CDR3 is TGTGCCAGCTCACCGTGGGGACAGAGAGACTACGAGCAGTACTTC. Translating it yields CASSPWGQRDYEQYF.

This sequence joins TRBV4-1 and TRBJ1-5; D not resolved. CDR1 and CDR2 from the germline V gene are MGHRA and YSYEKL. The germline V and J ends were trimmed by 4 bases and 0 bases, with 10 bases remaining between them. The CDR3 length is 15 residues. CDR3 nucleotide sequence: TGCGCCAGCAGCCGAGCACACAGTAGCAATCAGCCCCAGCATTTT. Translating it yields CASSRAHSSNQPQHF.

This rearrangement joins TRBV15 to TRBJ1-5; D gene unclear. Germline V lookup: CDR1 LNHNV, CDR2 YYDKDF (reference sequence). V was cut by 0 bases and J by 1 base, with 4 bases left in between. The CDR3 has 14 residues. The CDR3 loop is CATSREASNQPQHF. The CDR3, as DNA: TGTGCCACCAGCAGAGAGGCCAGCAATCAGCCCCAGCATTTT.

This rearrangement joins TRBV4-1 to TRBJ1-4, with a tentative D call TRBD1 (6 bases). Germline V lookup: CDR1 MGHRA, CDR2 YSYEKL. This CDR3 comprises 13 residues. V lost 3 bases and J 8 bases, leaving 10 bases between the germline ends. The CDR3 DNA reads TGCGCCAGCAGCCACAGGGGTGGCGAAAAACTGTTTTTT. This gives the protein CASSHRGGEKLFF.

This chain links TRBV29-1 with TRBJ1-1; D ambiguous. Germline assignment: CDR1 SQVTM and CDR2 ANQGSEA. The CDR3 extends over 12 amino acids. With 0 bases removed from V and 4 bases from J, the gap between germline ends came to 6 bases. CDR3 sequence (DNA): TGCAGCGTTGAAGAGGGGAGCACTGAAGCTTTCTTT. Translating gives CSVEEGSTEAFF.

The rearrangement joins TRBV15 to TRBJ1-2, with 10 nucleotides matching TRBD1. V lost 3 bases and J lost 8; bases outside the gene matches: 3. Germline V gives CDR1 LNHNV, CDR2 YYDKDF (reference sequence). CDR3 length: 13 residues. DNA of the CDR3: TGTGCCACCAGCAGTGGGACAGGGGAGGGCTACACCTTC. Translating gives CATSSGTGEGYTF.

This clone was counted a few times. The J gene is TRBJ2-3, the V gene TRBV29-1; TRBD2 is a possible D gene (5 bases). V lost 7 bases to trimming and J lost 0 bases, with 14 bases between them. This CDR3 has 14 amino acids. Germline V gives CDR1 SQVTM, CDR2 ANQGSEA. The CDR3 DNA reads as TGCAGCGCCCCCGGGGTCACTAGCACAGATACGCAGTATTTT. Residues: CSAPGVTSTDTQYF.

The J gene is TRBJ2-7, the V gene TRBV4-1; 8 bases map to TRBD1. The trim removed 4 bases at V and 4 bases at J, leaving 9 bases unmatched. CDR3 length: 15 residues. Germline CDR1 and CDR2: MGHRA and YSYEKL. CDR3 sequence reads: CASSPDLWTGYEQYF. CDR3 DNA sequence: TGCGCCAGCAGCCCTGATCTTTGGACAGGGTACGAGCAGTACTTC.

V usage is TRBV7-3 and J usage is TRBJ2-3; D is perhaps TRBD2 (6 bases). The CDR3 contains 15 residues. Germline values: CDR1 SGHTA, CDR2 FQGTGA. V was cut by 5 bases and J by 0 bases, with 12 bases left in between. The CDR3 is CASSPVGGSTDTQYF. For the CDR3, the DNA is TGTGCCAGCAGCCCCGTGGGGGGAAGCACAGATACGCAGTATTTT. The full variable domain, in which reference TRBV7-3 and TRBJ2-3 provide the parts outside the CDR3, is GAGVSQTPSNKVTEKGKYVELRCDPISGHTALYWYRQSLGQGPEFLIYFQGTGAADDSGLPNDRFFAVRPEGSVSTLKIQRTERGDSAVYLCASSPVGGSTDTQYFGPGTRLTVL.

The chain combines TRBV6-5 with TRBJ2-1; D is undetermined. The V gene's germline CDR1 is MNHEY and CDR2 SVGAGI. This CDR3 is built from 8 residues. The V gene lost 9 bases and the J gene lost 10 bases, with 4 bases spanning the gap. This CDR3 is CARAEQFF. CDR3 nucleotide sequence: TGTGCCAGAGCCGAGCAGTTCTTC.

The chain's CDR3 is CASSSGTGDIQYF. The CDR3 nucleotides read TGTGCCAGCAGCTCCGGGACAGGGGACATTCAGTACTTC. This chain connects TRBV5-6 to TRBJ2-4, with 10 nucleotides matching TRBD1. The junction had 2 bases not matched to a gene; V was cut back by 3 bases and J by 8 bases. The CDR3 has 13 residues. The germline V gene has CDR1 SGHDT and CDR2 YYEEEE.

The chain carries TRBV5-1 and TRBJ1-1; TRBD1 is a possible D gene (5 bases). The CDR3 is 15 residues long. Deletions cut 0 bases from V and 1 base from J, with 10 bases between. CDR1 SGHRS and CDR2 YFSETQ come from the germline V gene. The CDR3 protein is CASSLGGAANTEAFF. CDR3 DNA: TGCGCCAGCAGCTTGGGAGGGGCAGCGAACACTGAAGCTTTCTTT.

This chain links TRBV5-8 with TRBJ1-4; possible D gene TRBD1, 6 bases. V was pared by 5 bases and J by 8 bases, with 16 bases between. The germline V gene encodes CDR1 SGHTS and CDR2 YDEGEE. This CDR3 contains 14 residues. The CDR3 nucleotides read TGTGCCAGCAGTTTACCCGGGGGCCGGGAAAAACTGTTTTTT. Protein sequence: CASSLPGGREKLFF.